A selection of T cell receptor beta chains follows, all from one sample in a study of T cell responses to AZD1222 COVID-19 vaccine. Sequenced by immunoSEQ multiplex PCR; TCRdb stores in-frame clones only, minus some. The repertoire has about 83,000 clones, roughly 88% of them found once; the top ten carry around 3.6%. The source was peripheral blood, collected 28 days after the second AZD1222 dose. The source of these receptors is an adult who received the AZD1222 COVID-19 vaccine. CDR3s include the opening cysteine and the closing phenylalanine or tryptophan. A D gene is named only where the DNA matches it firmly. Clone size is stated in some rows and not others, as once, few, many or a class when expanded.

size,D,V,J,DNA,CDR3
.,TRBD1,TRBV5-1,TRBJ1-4,TGCGCCAGCAGCTCCACAGGGGGCTCTAATGAAAAACTGTTTTTT,CASSSTGGSNEKLFF
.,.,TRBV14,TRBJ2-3,TGTGCCAGCAGCGATATGGGGTTTCGCACAGATACGCAGTATTTT,CASSDMGFRTDTQYF
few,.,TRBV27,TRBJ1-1,TGTGCCAGCAGTTTATTTCCGGGGAACTCTGAAGCTTTCTTT,CASSLFPGNSEAFF
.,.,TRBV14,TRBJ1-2,TGTGCCAGCAGCCAAGACGGGGGAGGCTATGGCTACACCTTC,CASSQDGGGYGYTF
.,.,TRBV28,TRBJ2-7,TGTGCCAGCAGATTAGTAGGTCCTCAGGACAGTAACTACGAGCAGTACTTC,CASRLVGPQDSNYEQYF
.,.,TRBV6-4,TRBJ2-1,TGTGCCAGCACCATGACTATCTACAATGAGCAGTTCTTC,CASTMTIYNEQFF
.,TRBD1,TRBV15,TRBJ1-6,TGTGCCACCAGCGCAGGGACAGGGAAGGGGTATAATTCACCCCTCCACTTT,CATSAGTGKGYNSPLHF
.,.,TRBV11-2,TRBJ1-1,TGTGCCAGCAGCCGTGCTGGCAGGGCGGTTCATGAAGCTTTCTTT,CASSRAGRAVHEAFF
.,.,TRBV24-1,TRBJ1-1,TGTGCCACTATGCAGGGTGCTGAAGCTTTCTTT,CATMQGAEAFF
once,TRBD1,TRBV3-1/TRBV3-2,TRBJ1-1,TGTGCCAGCATCCCGAGGACAGGGGAAGCTTTCTTT,CASIPRTGEAFF
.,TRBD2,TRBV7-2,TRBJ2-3,TGTGCCAGCAGCTTACGGGTTAGCGGGGGGTATACTAGCACAGATACGCAGTATTTT,CASSLRVSGGYTSTDTQYF
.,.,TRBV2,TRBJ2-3,TGTGCCAGCAGTGGCCAAGATACGCAGTATTTT,CASSGQDTQYF
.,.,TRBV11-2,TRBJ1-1,TGTGCCAGCAGCTTAGAAGTGGGAAACACTGAAGCTTTCTTT,CASSLEVGNTEAFF
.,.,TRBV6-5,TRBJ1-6,TGTGCCGGCATCGGCAGCCCTAATTCACCCCTCCACTTT,CAGIGSPNSPLHF
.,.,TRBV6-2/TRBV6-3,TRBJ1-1,TGTGCCAGCAGTTACTCGAGGGCGGGGGCTGGAAACACTGAAGCTTTCTTT,CASSYSRAGAGNTEAFF
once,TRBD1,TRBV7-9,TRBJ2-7,TGTGCCAGCAGCCCAAAGACAGGGTCGCTCTACGAGCAGTACTTC,CASSPKTGSLYEQYF
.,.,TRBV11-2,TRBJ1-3,TGTGCCAGCAGCTCCCGGGGGAGCTCTGGAAACACCATATATTTT,CASSSRGSSGNTIYF
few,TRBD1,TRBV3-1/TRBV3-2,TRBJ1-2,TGTGCCAGCAGCCTGGGACAGGGGGCTGGATATGGCTACACCTTC,CASSLGQGAGYGYTF
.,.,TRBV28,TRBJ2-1,TGTGCCAGCAGTTCCCACTCCCAATACAATGAGCAGTTCTTC,CASSSHSQYNEQFF
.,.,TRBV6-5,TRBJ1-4,TGTGCCAGCAGTTACTCGAGGCAAACTAATGAAAAACTGTTTTTT,CASSYSRQTNEKLFF
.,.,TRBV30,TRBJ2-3,TGTGCCTGGCACGGAGGGACTTCCAGGGCAGATACGCAGTATTTT,CAWHGGTSRADTQYF
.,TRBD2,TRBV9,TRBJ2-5,TGTGCCAGCAGCGTACGGCTAGCGGGAGGAGAGACCCAGTACTTC,CASSVRLAGGETQYF
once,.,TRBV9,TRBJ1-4,TGTGCCAGCAGCGTAGAAGGGGAACTTGCAACTAATGAAAAACTGTTTTTT,CASSVEGELATNEKLFF
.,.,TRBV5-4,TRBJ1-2,TGTGCCAGCAGCTTGGTAGGGAACCCTGGCTACACCTTC,CASSLVGNPGYTF
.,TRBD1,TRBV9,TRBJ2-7,TGTGCCAGCAGCGTCGACTGGCAGGGGGCAACAACCGAGCAGTACTTC,CASSVDWQGATTEQYF
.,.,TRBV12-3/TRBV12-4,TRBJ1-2,TGTGCCAGCAGCCCAGGGTCTGACTATGGCTACACCTTC,CASSPGSDYGYTF
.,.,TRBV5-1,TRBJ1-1,TGCGCCAGCAGCTTGGCCGTTGGGGGGACTGAAGCTTTCTTT,CASSLAVGGTEAFF
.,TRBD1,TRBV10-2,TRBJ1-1,TGCGCCAGCAGAGGACAGGCGGCGGAGTCTGAAGCTTTCTTT,CASRGQAAESEAFF
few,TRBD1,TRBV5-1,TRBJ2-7,TGCGCCAGCAGCTCAGGGGGCGATACCTACGAGCAGTACTTC,CASSSGGDTYEQYF
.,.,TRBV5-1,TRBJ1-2,TGCGCCAGCAGCTTGGACGGACAGAACTATGGCTACACCTTC,CASSLDGQNYGYTF
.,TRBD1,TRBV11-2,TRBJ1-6,TGTGCCAGCAGCTTTCTCAGGGGGCGTAATTCACCCCTCCACTTT,CASSFLRGRNSPLHF
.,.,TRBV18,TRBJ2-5,TGTGCCAGCTCGCCGGACGGGATAACTTGGTACTTC,CASSPDGITWYF
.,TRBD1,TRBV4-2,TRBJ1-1,TGTGCCAGCAGCCAAACCGGGACAGGGGTTACTGAAGCTTTCTTT,CASSQTGTGVTEAFF
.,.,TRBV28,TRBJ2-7,TGTGCCAGCAGTTGGGACGGTTACGAGCAGTACTTC,CASSWDGYEQYF
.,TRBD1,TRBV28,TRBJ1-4,TGTGCCAGCAGGAGCGGGACAGCTAATGAAAAACTGTTTTTT,CASRSGTANEKLFF
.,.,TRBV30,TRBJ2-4,TGTGCCTGGAGAGGGGACGAAGGGAACATTCAGTACTTC,CAWRGDEGNIQYF
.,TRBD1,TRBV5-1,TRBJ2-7,TGCGCCAGCAGCAACACCGGGACAGGGATCTACGAGCAGTACTTC,CASSNTGTGIYEQYF
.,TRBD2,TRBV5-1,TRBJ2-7,TGCGCCAGCAGCTTGCTAGCGGGAGGGAACGACTACGAGCAGTACTTC,CASSLLAGGNDYEQYF
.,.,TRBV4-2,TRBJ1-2,TGTGCCAGCAGCCAAGAGACAACTAACTATGGCTACACCTTC,CASSQETTNYGYTF
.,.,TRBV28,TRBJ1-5,TGTGCCAGCAGTTTGAGTAGGGTTTACAATCAGCCCCAGCATTTT,CASSLSRVYNQPQHF
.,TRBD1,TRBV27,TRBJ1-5,TGTGCCAGCAGTCTCAGGACAGGGTCGCTAAGCAATCAGCCCCAGCATTTT,CASSLRTGSLSNQPQHF